Listed below are T cell receptor beta chains from one sample, sequenced in a study of identical twins. TCRdb redid the calling of the 5' RACE reads with MiXCR, one entry per CDR3 protein. The data hold about 690,000 distinct CDR3 sequences, with roughly 20% observed a single time. The sample also formed part of further work on T cells expressing NK-cell markers.

The sequencing sample was made of PBMCs. All receptors derive from a woman under 30 in good health. Each CDR3 is given with its conserved first and last residue. The order of the fields is D gene, V gene, J gene, clone size, CDR3 protein, CDR3 DNA. A D gene is named only where the DNA matches it firmly. The size field is filled for only some rows; it gives once, few, many or a size class.

-	TRBV6-1	TRBJ1-5	-	CASRPQGRGNQPQHF	TGTGCCAGCAGACCACAGGGTAGGGGCAATCAGCCCCAGCATTTT
-	TRBV7-3	TRBJ2-3	few	CASSSHPRRVGRMWDTQYF	TGTGCCAGCAGCTCCCACCCTCGGCGGGTGGGCCGGATGTGGGATACGCAGTATTTT
TRBD1	TRBV12-3/TRBV12-4	TRBJ2-2	many	CASSPKGQAATGELFF	TGTGCCAGCAGTCCTAAAGGACAGGCGGCCACCGGGGAGCTGTTTTTT
TRBD2	TRBV6-5	TRBJ2-5	-	CASSYSGTSGGRLETQYF	TGTGCCAGCAGTTACTCGGGGACTAGCGGGGGGCGCCTAGAGACCCAGTACTTC
-	TRBV19	TRBJ2-1	few	CASSREARYNEQFF	TGTGCCAGTAGCAGAGAGGCCCGTTACAATGAGCAGTTCTTC
-	TRBV20-1	TRBJ2-3	many	CSAPGLTDTQYF	TGCAGTGCGCCGGGCCTCACAGATACGCAGTATTTT
-	TRBV6-1	TRBJ2-4	-	CASRSHWNTKNIQYF	TGTGCCAGCAGATCCCATTGGAATACCAAAAACATTCAGTACTTC
TRBD2	TRBV14	TRBJ2-3	few	CASSQTAGGADTQYF	TGTGCCAGCAGCCAAACAGCGGGAGGCGCAGATACGCAGTATTTT
TRBD2	TRBV7-9	TRBJ2-5	many	CASSPAGGLRQYF	TGTGCCAGCAGCCCAGCGGGGGGGCTCAGACAGTACTTC
TRBD2	TRBV12-3/TRBV12-4	TRBJ2-1	few	CASSPQSGVFMNEQFF	TGTGCCAGCAGTCCGCAGAGCGGGGTCTTTATGAATGAGCAGTTCTTC
-	TRBV2	TRBJ2-5	-	CASIGPQETQYF	TGTGCCAGCATCGGACCTCAAGAGACCCAGTACTTC
-	TRBV10-3	TRBJ2-1	many	CAISWDVSYNEQFF	TGTGCCATCAGCTGGGATGTCTCCTACAATGAGCAGTTCTTC
-	TRBV3-1	TRBJ2-5	-	CASRVSGETQYF	TGTGCCAGCAGGGTCTCGGGGGAGACCCAGTACTTC
-	TRBV29-1	TRBJ1-1	-	CSVSHRAVGTEAFF	TGCAGCGTTTCCCACAGGGCCGTGGGAACTGAAGCTTTCTTT
-	TRBV3-1	TRBJ2-1	few	CASSQPSTGNEQFF	TGTGCCAGCAGCCAACCGTCGACGGGGAATGAGCAGTTCTTC
-	TRBV6-5	TRBJ1-6	-	CASSHPRRGSNSPLHF	TGTGCCAGCAGTCACCCACGCAGGGGTAGCAATTCACCCCTCCACTTT
TRBD2	TRBV15	TRBJ2-3	-	CATSPSAGVADTQYF	TGTGCCACCTCCCCCAGTGCGGGGGTAGCAGATACGCAGTATTTT
-	TRBV10-3	TRBJ1-1	few	CAISDGVTTEAFF	TGTGCCATCAGTGATGGGGTAACGACTGAAGCTTTCTTT
TRBD2	TRBV20-1	TRBJ2-1	-	CSARTSGIDNEQFF	TGCAGTGCACGGACTAGTGGCATCGACAATGAGCAGTTCTTC
-	TRBV29-1	TRBJ2-2	-	CSVRGQNTGELFF	TGCAGCGTCCGGGGACAGAACACCGGGGAGCTGTTTTTT
-	TRBV20-1	TRBJ1-1	-	CSAPSGGDTEAFF	TGCAGTGCTCCCTCGGGGGGGGACACTGAAGCTTTCTTT
-	TRBV3-1	TRBJ2-2	-	CASSQRGGLVELFF	TGTGCCAGCAGCCAGAGAGGGGGTCTCGTGGAGCTGTTTTTT
TRBD2	TRBV11-3	TRBJ2-3	-	CASSVGLAGPTDTQYF	TGTGCCAGCAGCGTGGGACTAGCGGGTCCCACAGATACGCAGTATTTT
-	TRBV20-1	TRBJ2-5	many	CSGGWEETQYF	TGCAGTGGAGGTTGGGAAGAGACCCAGTACTTC
-	TRBV9	TRBJ2-1	-	CASSAEHRVQYNEQFF	TGTGCCAGCAGCGCCGAACACAGGGTGCAGTACAATGAGCAGTTCTTC